These 13 T cell receptor beta chains originate from one sample sequenced in a study of identical twins. From the 5' RACE reads, TCRdb called clonotypes with MiXCR, one entry per CDR3 protein. Altogether about 300,000 distinct CDR3 sequences are present, roughly 12% being singletons, with the ten largest covering 6% to 9%. Separately, the same data were catalogued under a study of yellow fever vaccine responses in identical twins.

The sequencing input was CD8+ T cells sorted from blood. The origin of the receptors is a woman aged 18 to 35 in good health.

The V call is TRBV3-1, the J call TRBJ2-1, with D maybe TRBD1 (6 bases). This CDR3 region has 14 residues. Trimming took off 7 bases at V and 6 bases at J, with 16 bases between the two ends. The germline CDR1 and CDR2 sequences are LGHDT and YNNKEL (reference sequence). The CDR3 spells CASKATGYTNEQFF. The DNA of the CDR3 is TGTGCCAGCAAGGCCACAGGGTATACCAATGAGCAGTTCTTC.

CDR3 sequence reads: CASSQDAGETSGNTIYF. In DNA, the CDR3 is TGCGCCAGCAGCCAAGATGCAGGGGAAACCTCTGGAAACACCATATATTTT. The genes are TRBV4-1 and TRBJ1-3; tentative D call: TRBD1 (6 bases). V lost 0 bases and J 0 bases, leaving 12 bases between the germline ends. The CDR3 is 17 amino acids. CDR1 MGHRA and CDR2 YSYEKL come from the germline V gene.

This clonotype occurred a few times. J is TRBJ2-3 and V is TRBV6-5, with TRBD2 matching over 10 bases. The V segment lost 2 bases and the J segment 4 bases; nucleotides outside the gene matches: 6. Looked up from germline, CDR1 is MNHEY and CDR2 is SVGAGI. This CDR3 comprises 16 residues. This CDR3 reads CASSYQSSGGPDTQYF. The CDR3 region has the DNA TGTGCCAGCAGTTACCAGTCTAGCGGGGGCCCAGATACGCAGTATTTT.

This chain connects TRBV6-2 or TRBV6-3 to TRBJ1-1; D not resolved. Germline lookup yields CDR1 MNHEY and CDR2 SVGEGT. The CDR3 covers 15 residues. V was pared by 1 base and J by 6 bases, with 15 bases between. The CDR3 here is CASSYYESGDAEAFF. As DNA, the CDR3 is TGTGCCAGCAGTTACTATGAGTCTGGGGATGCTGAAGCTTTCTTT.

This clonotype has just a few counts. J is TRBJ2-5 and V is TRBV7-9, with 8 positions matching TRBD2. V lost 6 bases to trimming and J lost 2 bases; unmatched junction nucleotides: 8. The CDR3 spans 15 residues. Germline lookup yields CDR1 SEHNR and CDR2 FQNEAQ (reference sequence). In nucleotides, the CDR3 is TGTGCCAGCAGATCCAGCGGGAGCTATCAAGAGACCCAGTACTTC. Its protein product is CASRSSGSYQETQYF.

The J gene is TRBJ2-7, the V gene TRBV11-2, with TRBD2 as a possible D gene (5 bases). CDR1 SGHAT and CDR2 FQNNGV come from the germline V gene. The V gene lost 5 bases and the J gene lost 5 bases, with 16 bases spanning the gap. This CDR3 is built from 14 residues. CDR3 bases: TGTGCCAGCAGCCCACTAGGATTAATCAACGAGCAGTACTTC. Protein: CASSPLGLINEQYF.

This clonotype was detected ten times or more. The rearrangement joins TRBV29-1 to TRBJ2-5; the D is unclear. Trimming removed 4 bases at V and 1 base at J, with 7 bases between. This CDR3 comprises 12 residues. Per the germline V gene, CDR1 is SQVTM and CDR2 is ANQGSEA. CDR3 nucleotides: TGCAGCGTTGGTTGGGGCCAAGAGACCCAGTACTTC. It encodes CSVGWGQETQYF.

This clonotype was counted between two and nine times. The chain joins TRBV15 to TRBJ2-1, with a possible D match to TRBD1 (6 bases). Trimming stripped 4 bases from V and 3 bases from J, with 10 bases between. Per germline, CDR1 LNHNV and CDR2 YYDKDF (reference sequence). The CDR3 has 14 residues. CDR3 nucleotides: TGTGCCACCAGCAAAGAACAGGGCTACAATGAGCAGTTCTTC. This codes for CATSKEQGYNEQFF.

The chain combines TRBV4-1 with TRBJ2-5; 7 nucleotides match TRBD2. Per germline, CDR1 MGHRA and CDR2 YSYEKL. With V trimmed by 1 base and J by 4 bases, 3 bases remained unmatched. The CDR3 is 14 residues long. The CDR3 sequence is CASSQGGGSETQYF. In nucleotides, the CDR3 is TGCGCCAGCAGCCAAGGGGGGGGGTCAGAGACCCAGTACTTC.

This clonotype was detected only a few times. The rearrangement uses TRBV12-3 or TRBV12-4 and TRBJ1-1; unclear D gene. CDR3 length equals 13 residues. Trimming left V 6 bases short and J 8 bases short, with 16 bases between. CDR3 residues: CASSRTPYLEAFF. CDR3 in DNA: TGTGCCAGCAGCCGAACCCCTTACCTAGAAGCTTTCTTT.

V is TRBV3-1 and J is TRBJ2-1; 9 bases are a match to TRBD2. This CDR3 region has 17 residues. The junction had 8 bases not matched to a gene; V was cut back by 1 base and J by 4 bases. The V gene's germline CDR1 is LGHDT and CDR2 YNNKEL (reference sequence). The CDR3 DNA follows: TGTGCCAGCAGCCAAGTCTTTAGCGGGGGCCCTTACAATGAGCAGTTCTTC. This gives the protein CASSQVFSGGPYNEQFF.

In its sample, this clonotype was seen many times. This chain uses TRBV25-1 with TRBJ2-5; possibly TRBD1 for D (6 bases). The CDR3 is made up of 14 amino acids. Trimming left V 2 bases short and J 4 bases short, with 11 bases between. Germline-derived CDR1 and CDR2 are MGHDK and SYGVNS. The CDR3 region is CASSESGRGETQYF. The CDR3 DNA reads TGTGCCAGCAGTGAAAGTGGCAGGGGAGAGACCCAGTACTTC.

This sequence joins TRBV5-8 and TRBJ2-3, with D unresolved. The germline V gene encodes CDR1 SGHTS and CDR2 YDEGEE. The ends were cut back, 1 base at V and 0 bases at J, with 12 bases in the middle. The CDR3 covers 16 residues. CDR3 in DNA: TGTGCCAGCAGCTTGAGTGCGAGCGTGAGCACAGATACGCAGTATTTT. It specifies CASSLSASVSTDTQYF. Full variable domain (remainder filled in from reference TRBV5-8 and TRBJ2-3): EAGVTQSPTHLIKTRGQQATLRCSPISGHTSVYWYQQALGLGLQFLLWYDEGEERNRGNFPPRFSGRQFPNYSSELNVNALELEDSALYLCASSLSASVSTDTQYFGPGTRLTVL.